Sequencing of this T cell receptor beta chain was carried out in a study of blood T cells in healthy people across ages. Combining a sample-barcoded 5' primer with a J-beta primer mix, a second PCR ran for roughly 7 to 11 cycles. TCRdb used MiXCR to reprocess the 5' RACE reads, holding one entry per CDR3 protein. Of hundreds of thousands of distinct CDR3 sequences listed, about 51% are singletons. A remark on this clonotype: A read error is possible here, since a much larger clone lies one base away.

V was trimmed by 2 bases and J by 2 bases, leaving 11 bases between them. Germline loops: CDR1 KGHSH, CDR2 LQKENI. The CDR3 runs to 15 residues. The authors drew 7.5 to 10 milliliters of peripheral blood from each donor. The chain carries TRBV18 and TRBJ2-3; D is undetermined. The specimen was blood. This clonotype was sampled from a woman of 80 years or more in good health. The CDR3 bases are TGTGCCAGCTCACCAGGCCCCTACTACACAGATACGCAGTATTTT. Amino acid sequence: CASSPGPYYTDTQYF.